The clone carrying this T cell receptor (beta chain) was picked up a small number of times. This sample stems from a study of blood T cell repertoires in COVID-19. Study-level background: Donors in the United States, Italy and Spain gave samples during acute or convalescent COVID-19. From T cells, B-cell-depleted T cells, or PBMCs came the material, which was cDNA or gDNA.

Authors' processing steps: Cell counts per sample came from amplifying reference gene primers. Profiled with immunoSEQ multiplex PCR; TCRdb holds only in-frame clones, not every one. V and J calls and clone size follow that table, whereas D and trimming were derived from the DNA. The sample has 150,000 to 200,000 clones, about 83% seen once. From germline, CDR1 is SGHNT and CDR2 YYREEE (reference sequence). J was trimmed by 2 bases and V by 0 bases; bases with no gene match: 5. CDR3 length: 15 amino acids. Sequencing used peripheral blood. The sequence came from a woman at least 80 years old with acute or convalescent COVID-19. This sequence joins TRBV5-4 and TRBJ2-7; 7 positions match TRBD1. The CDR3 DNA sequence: TGTGCCAGCAGCTTGGGGGGGACAGCGACCTACGAGCAGTACTTC. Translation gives CASSLGGTATYEQYF.